This is a list of T cell receptor beta chains from one sample in a study of stem cell transplantation in POMP-related autoinflammatory disease. Profiling relied on immunoSEQ multiplex PCR, and the TCRdb table lists in-frame clones only, not all of them. The table has about 8,600 clones, 88% seen once. The starting material was CD8+ T cells from PBMCs, obtained after stem cell transplantation. These receptors came from a human patient with POMP-related autoinflammation and immune dysregulation (PRAID). Some of these T cells may belong to the graft donor. The CDR3 runs from the conserved cysteine through the conserved F or W. The order of the fields is J gene, D gene, V gene, clone size, CDR3 protein, CDR3 DNA. The D gene is left open where the match is weak. Clone size, where shown, is once, few, many, or a class for clones that have expanded.

J: TRBJ2-1
D: TRBD1
V: TRBV12-3/TRBV12-4
size: -
CDR3: CASSVSGGAPKFF
DNA: TGTGCCAGCAGTGTATCAGGGGGAGCCCCCAAGTTCTTC

J: TRBJ2-3
D: -
V: TRBV6-5
size: -
CDR3: CASSYSTYSDTQYF
DNA: TGTGCCAGCAGTTACTCGACCTATTCGGATACGCAGTATTTT

J: TRBJ1-4
D: -
V: TRBV15
size: -
CDR3: CATSRDPAGPGEKLFF
DNA: TGTGCCACCAGCAGAGATCCGGCAGGGCCCGGTGAAAAACTGTTTTTT

J: TRBJ1-4
D: -
V: TRBV6-5
size: once
CDR3: CASSRTALNVKLFF
DNA: TGTGCCAGCAGTAGGACAGCACTTAATGTAAAACTGTTTTTT

J: TRBJ2-1
D: -
V: TRBV19
size: -
CDR3: CASSMGIGLSNEQFF
DNA: TGTGCCAGTAGTATGGGAATAGGTTTGTCCAATGAGCAGTTCTTC

J: TRBJ2-7
D: -
V: TRBV7-9
size: -
CDR3: CASSLAFNEDLTYEQYF
DNA: TGTGCCAGCAGCTTAGCTTTTAATGAGGACCTTACGTACGAGCAGTACTTC

J: TRBJ2-7
D: TRBD1
V: TRBV9
size: -
CDR3: CASSLTGALGYEQYF
DNA: TGTGCCAGCAGTCTGACAGGGGCTTTAGGTTACGAGCAGTACTTC

J: TRBJ2-7
D: -
V: TRBV5-1
size: -
CDR3: CASSLEPRSSYEQYF
DNA: TGCGCCAGCAGCTTGGAACCTAGAAGCTCCTACGAGCAGTACTTC

J: TRBJ1-2
D: -
V: TRBV28
size: -
CDR3: CASSLRRAWGYTF
DNA: TGTGCCAGCAGTTTACGTAGGGCATGGGGCTACACCTTC

J: TRBJ2-3
D: -
V: TRBV6-2/TRBV6-3
size: -
CDR3: CASSYSGGAGDTQYF
DNA: TGTGCCAGCAGTTACTCGGGCGGGGCAGGAGATACGCAGTATTTT

J: TRBJ2-5
D: -
V: TRBV4-1
size: -
CDR3: CASSQVQAGTPSRPSETQYF
DNA: TGCGCCAGCAGCCAAGTTCAAGCAGGGACCCCGAGTCGTCCAAGCGAGACCCAGTACTTC

J: TRBJ2-1
D: TRBD2
V: TRBV10-3
size: -
CDR3: CAISEGTMSYNEQFF
DNA: TGTGCCATCAGTGAGGGGACTATGTCGTACAATGAGCAGTTCTTC

J: TRBJ2-2
D: TRBD1
V: TRBV4-2
size: -
CDR3: CASSRQGEELFF
DNA: TGTGCCAGCAGCCGACAGGGTGAGGAGCTGTTTTTT

J: TRBJ2-3
D: -
V: TRBV18
size: few
CDR3: CASSLRTRESTDTQYF
DNA: TGTGCCAGCTCACTTCGGACAAGGGAAAGCACAGATACGCAGTATTTT

J: TRBJ2-5
D: -
V: TRBV6-6
size: -
CDR3: CASESSLQETQYF
DNA: TGTGCCAGCGAGTCCAGCCTCCAAGAGACCCAGTACTTC

J: TRBJ1-2
D: -
V: TRBV6-1
size: -
CDR3: CASSEAVWGADYGYTF
DNA: TGTGCCAGCAGTGAAGCGGTCTGGGGGGCCGACTATGGCTACACCTTC

J: TRBJ2-3
D: TRBD2
V: TRBV9
size: -
CDR3: CASSAGMGTSGGRTDTQYF
DNA: TGTGCCAGCAGCGCAGGAATGGGGACTAGCGGGGGACGGACAGATACGCAGTATTTT

J: TRBJ2-5
D: -
V: TRBV9
size: -
CDR3: CASSVVGGERETQYF
DNA: TGTGCCAGCAGCGTAGTGGGTGGAGAGCGGGAGACCCAGTACTTC

J: TRBJ2-5
D: TRBD2
V: TRBV4-1
size: -
CDR3: CASSQEGLAGGVTQYF
DNA: TGCGCCAGCAGCCAAGAGGGACTAGCGGGGGGGGTGACCCAGTACTTC

J: TRBJ1-1
D: -
V: TRBV12-3/TRBV12-4
size: -
CDR3: CASSLQENTEAFF
DNA: TGTGCCAGCAGCCTACAAGAGAACACTGAAGCTTTCTTT

J: TRBJ1-4
D: -
V: TRBV13
size: -
CDR3: CASSFHSETNEKLFF
DNA: TGTGCCAGCAGCTTCCACAGCGAAACTAATGAAAAACTGTTTTTT

J: TRBJ2-1
D: TRBD1
V: TRBV11-2
size: -
CDR3: CASSPGDRGNNEQFF
DNA: TGTGCCAGCAGTCCCGGGGACAGGGGGAACAATGAGCAGTTCTTC

J: TRBJ1-5
D: -
V: TRBV6-1
size: -
CDR3: CASSEAAGNQPQHF
DNA: TGTGCCAGCAGTGAAGCGGCAGGCAATCAGCCCCAGCATTTT

J: TRBJ2-7
D: TRBD1
V: TRBV6-1
size: -
CDR3: CASSEAWTGGSYEQYF
DNA: TGTGCCAGCAGTGAAGCGTGGACAGGGGGCTCCTACGAGCAGTACTTC

J: TRBJ1-5
D: -
V: TRBV10-3
size: -
CDR3: CAIKRSQPQHF
DNA: TGTGCCATCAAAAGGAGTCAGCCCCAGCATTTT

J: TRBJ1-5
D: -
V: TRBV28
size: -
CDR3: CASSLYGGNQPQHF
DNA: TGTGCCAGCAGTTTATACGGGGGCAATCAGCCCCAGCATTTT

J: TRBJ1-4
D: -
V: TRBV7-8
size: -
CDR3: CASSPGVKLFF
DNA: TGTGCCAGCAGCCCGGGGGTAAAACTGTTTTTT

J: TRBJ2-6
D: TRBD1
V: TRBV3-1/TRBV3-2
size: -
CDR3: CASSLDRGAIGANVLTF
DNA: TGTGCCAGCAGCTTGGACAGGGGCGCAATTGGGGCCAACGTCCTGACTTTC

J: TRBJ2-7
D: TRBD1
V: TRBV11-2
size: -
CDR3: CASSLEGDRGYEQYF
DNA: TGTGCCAGCAGCTTAGAGGGGGACAGGGGTTACGAGCAGTACTTC

J: TRBJ1-1
D: -
V: TRBV27
size: few
CDR3: CASSPLMGIKDTEAFF
DNA: TGTGCCAGCAGCCCCCTTATGGGGATTAAGGACACTGAAGCTTTCTTT

J: TRBJ2-1
D: -
V: TRBV27
size: once
CDR3: CASSFRQHDNEQFF
DNA: TGTGCCAGCAGTTTTCGGCAACACGACAATGAGCAGTTCTTC

J: TRBJ1-6
D: TRBD1
V: TRBV5-6
size: -
CDR3: CASSEEQGGGSAPLHF
DNA: TGTGCCAGCAGCGAGGAACAGGGGGGAGGTTCGGCACCCCTCCACTTT

J: TRBJ1-5
D: -
V: TRBV2
size: -
CDR3: CASRTDHSNQPQHF
DNA: TGTGCCAGCAGGACGGATCATAGCAATCAGCCCCAGCATTTT

J: TRBJ2-5
D: -
V: TRBV6-5
size: -
CDR3: CASSYWGRGGETQYF
DNA: TGTGCCAGCAGTTACTGGGGGCGGGGAGGAGAGACCCAGTACTTC

J: TRBJ1-5
D: -
V: TRBV6-1
size: -
CDR3: CASSERGIYSNQPQHF
DNA: TGTGCCAGCAGTGAACGGGGGATATATAGCAATCAGCCCCAGCATTTT

J: TRBJ2-5
D: TRBD2
V: TRBV2
size: -
CDR3: CASSETSGGGETQYF
DNA: TGTGCCAGCAGTGAAACTAGCGGGGGAGGCGAGACCCAGTACTTC

J: TRBJ2-5
D: -
V: TRBV5-4
size: -
CDR3: CASSFDSPVETQYF
DNA: TGTGCCAGCAGCTTTGACAGTCCGGTGGAGACCCAGTACTTC

J: TRBJ2-7
D: -
V: TRBV3-1/TRBV3-2
size: -
CDR3: CASSQGRNGPYEQYF
DNA: TGTGCCAGCAGCCAAGGCCGAAACGGACCCTACGAGCAGTACTTC

J: TRBJ2-7
D: TRBD2
V: TRBV19
size: few
CDR3: CASSSSGLGVAEQYF
DNA: TGTGCCAGTAGTAGCTCGGGACTAGGAGTTGCCGAGCAGTACTTC

J: TRBJ2-7
D: TRBD2
V: TRBV29-1
size: -
CDR3: CSVGGGVGYEQYF
DNA: TGCAGCGTCGGCGGGGGGGTTGGCTACGAGCAGTACTTC

J: TRBJ2-2
D: -
V: TRBV7-8
size: -
CDR3: CASSLGPLGQTTGELFF
DNA: TGTGCCAGCAGCTTAGGCCCCCTGGGGCAGACCACCGGGGAGCTGTTTTTT

J: TRBJ2-1
D: -
V: TRBV2
size: once
CDR3: CASSDKGTSYNEQFF
DNA: TGTGCCAGCAGTGACAAAGGGACAAGTTACAATGAGCAGTTCTTC

J: TRBJ2-2
D: -
V: TRBV15
size: once
CDR3: CATEDYPNTGELFF
DNA: TGTGCCACCGAGGACTATCCGAACACCGGGGAGCTGTTTTTT

J: TRBJ2-7
D: TRBD2
V: TRBV10-3
size: -
CDR3: CATCLSGRAYEQYF
DNA: TGTGCCACCTGCTTAAGCGGGAGGGCGTACGAGCAGTACTTC

J: TRBJ2-1
D: -
V: TRBV19
size: -
CDR3: CASSNPAGGSYNEQFF
DNA: TGTGCCAGTAGTAATCCTGCCGGCGGATCCTACAATGAGCAGTTCTTC

J: TRBJ2-2
D: TRBD2
V: TRBV9
size: -
CDR3: CASSLRVTSANTGELFF
DNA: TGTGCCAGCAGCCTTAGGGTAACTAGCGCGAACACCGGGGAGCTGTTTTTT

J: TRBJ2-1
D: TRBD2
V: TRBV11-3
size: -
CDR3: CASSLDLGLAGISYNEQFF
DNA: TGTGCCAGCAGCTTAGATTTGGGACTAGCGGGAATCTCCTACAATGAGCAGTTCTTC

J: TRBJ2-2
D: -
V: TRBV3-1/TRBV3-2
size: -
CDR3: CASSQAGNTGELFF
DNA: TGTGCCAGCAGCCAAGCCGGGAACACCGGGGAGCTGTTTTTT

J: TRBJ2-2
D: -
V: TRBV28
size: once
CDR3: CASSPSGGRGGTGELFF
DNA: TGTGCCAGCAGTCCCTCTGGGGGCAGGGGAGGCACCGGGGAGCTGTTTTTT

J: TRBJ2-7
D: TRBD2
V: TRBV19
size: -
CDR3: CASSQWGLAGEQYF
DNA: TGTGCCAGTAGTCAGTGGGGACTAGCGGGAGAGCAGTACTTC